This entry is about one T cell receptor (beta chain). The antigen remains undetermined. One end of the junction is discordant with germline, which a read error may explain. Extraction of RNA together with DNA used about 18-31 mg of unsorted bulk tissue. The cohort consisted of patients whose primary liver carcinoma was surgically resected. Patients carried chronic HBV infection without prior treatment. The data were taken from a study of tumor-infiltrating lymphocytes in primary liver carcinoma. For the study at large: Each sample had roughly 3.65 to 7.5 million productive TCRbeta reads regardless of tissue type.

Overall study results and limits: Paired tumor-adjacent and tumor-blood samples overlapped less than tumor region pairs did.

The germline V gene encodes CDR1 SGHRS and CDR2 YFSETQ. The CDR3 length is 13 residues. Reverse transcription of approximately 0.55 ug total RNA with a constant-region primer produced TCR beta cDNA. Three nested multiplex PCR rounds, a slightly modified ARM-PCR, produced the libraries for TCR beta. Forward primers for TRBV1-TRBV30 and a C-beta reverse primer served the first two PCR rounds, at roughly 10 cycles each. TCRdb analysed the multiplex PCR reads with MiXCR anew, one entry per CDR3 protein. The table lists approximately 42,000 distinct CDR3 sequences, around 80% of them singletons. The rearrangement uses TRBV5-1 and TRBJ2-2, with D hard to call. The sequence was collected from a woman in her twenties or thirties with primary liver carcinoma and hepatitis B virus infection. The material sequenced was tumor-adjacent normal liver tissue. In DNA, the CDR3 is TGCGCCAGCATCTTGGGCGACATGCAAGTGCTGTTTTTT. Protein sequence: CASILGDMQVLFF.